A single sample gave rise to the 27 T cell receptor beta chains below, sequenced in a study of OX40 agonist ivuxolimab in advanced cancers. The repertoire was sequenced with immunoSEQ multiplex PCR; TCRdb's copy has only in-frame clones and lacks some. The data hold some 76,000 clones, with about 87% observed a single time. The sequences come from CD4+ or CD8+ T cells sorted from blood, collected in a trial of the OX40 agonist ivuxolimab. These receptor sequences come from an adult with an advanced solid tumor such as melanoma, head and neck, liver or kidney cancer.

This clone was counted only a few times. The chain's CDR3 is CSVRRDSYGYTF. In DNA form, the CDR3 reads TGCAGCGTGAGGAGGGATTCCTATGGCTACACCTTC. The V call is TRBV29-1, the J call TRBJ1-2, with D unclear. The CDR3 runs 12 residues. V was pared by 6 bases and J by 4 bases, with 12 bases between. Germline loops: CDR1 SQVTM, CDR2 ANQGSEA. The full variable domain, with the rest looked up from reference TRBV29-1 and TRBJ1-2, is SAVISQKPSRDICQRGTSLTIQCQVDSQVTMMFWYRQQPGQSLTLIATANQGSEATYESGFVIDKFPISRPNLTFSTLTVSNMSPEDSSIYLCSVRRDSYGYTFGSGTRLTVV.

CDR3 residues: CASSEEVVELFSYEQYF. CDR3 sequence (DNA): TGTGCCAGCAGTGAAGAGGTTGTAGAATTATTCTCCTACGAGCAGTACTTC. The chain links TRBV6-1 to TRBJ2-7; no reliable D call. From germline, CDR1 is MNHNS and CDR2 SASEGT. The V end lost 1 base, the J end lost 0 bases, and 16 bases lay between the germline ends. CDR3 length equals 17 residues.

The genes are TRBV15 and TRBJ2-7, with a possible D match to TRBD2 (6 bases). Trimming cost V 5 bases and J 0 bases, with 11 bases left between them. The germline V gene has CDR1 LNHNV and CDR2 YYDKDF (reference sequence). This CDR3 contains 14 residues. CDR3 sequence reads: CATSPRRGSYEQYF. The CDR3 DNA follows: TGTGCCACCAGCCCTCGGAGGGGCTCCTACGAGCAGTACTTC.

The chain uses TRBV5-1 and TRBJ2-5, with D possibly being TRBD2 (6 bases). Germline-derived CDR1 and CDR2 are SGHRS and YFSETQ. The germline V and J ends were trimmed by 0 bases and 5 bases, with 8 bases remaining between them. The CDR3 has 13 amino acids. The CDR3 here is CASSLGAGETQYF. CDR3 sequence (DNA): TGCGCCAGCAGCTTGGGGGCGGGGGAGACCCAGTACTTC.

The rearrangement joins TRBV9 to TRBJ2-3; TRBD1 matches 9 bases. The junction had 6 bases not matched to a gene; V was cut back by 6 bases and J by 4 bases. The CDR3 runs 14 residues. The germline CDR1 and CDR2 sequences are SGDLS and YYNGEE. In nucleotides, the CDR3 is TGTGCCAGCACGAGGACAGGGGTTGCAGATACGCAGTATTTT. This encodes CASTRTGVADTQYF.

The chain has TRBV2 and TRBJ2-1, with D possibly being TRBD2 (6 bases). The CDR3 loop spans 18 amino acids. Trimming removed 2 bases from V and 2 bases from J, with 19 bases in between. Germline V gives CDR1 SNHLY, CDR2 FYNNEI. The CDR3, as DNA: TGTGCCAGCAGTGAAATGGTAGCGGCCGACCCTACCTACAATGAGCAGTTCTTC. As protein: CASSEMVAADPTYNEQFF.

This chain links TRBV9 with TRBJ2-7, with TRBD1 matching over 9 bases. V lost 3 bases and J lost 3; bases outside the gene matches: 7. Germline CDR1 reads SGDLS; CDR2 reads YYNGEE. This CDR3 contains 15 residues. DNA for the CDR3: TGTGCCAGCAGCGAGTCGACAGGGGGTCACTACGAGCAGTACTTC. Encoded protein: CASSESTGGHYEQYF.

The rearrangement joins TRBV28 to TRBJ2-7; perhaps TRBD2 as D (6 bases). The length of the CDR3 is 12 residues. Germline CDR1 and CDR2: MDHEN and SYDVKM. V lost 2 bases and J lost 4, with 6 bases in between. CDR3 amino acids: CASSLGGYEQYF. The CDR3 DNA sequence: TGTGCCAGCAGTTTAGGGGGGTACGAGCAGTACTTC.

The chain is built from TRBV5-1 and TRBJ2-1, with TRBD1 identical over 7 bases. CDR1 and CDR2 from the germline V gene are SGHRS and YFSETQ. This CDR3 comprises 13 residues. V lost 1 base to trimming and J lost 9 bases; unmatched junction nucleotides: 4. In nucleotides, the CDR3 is TGCGCCAGCAGCTTGACGACAGGGCTTGAGCAGTTCTTC. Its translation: CASSLTTGLEQFF.

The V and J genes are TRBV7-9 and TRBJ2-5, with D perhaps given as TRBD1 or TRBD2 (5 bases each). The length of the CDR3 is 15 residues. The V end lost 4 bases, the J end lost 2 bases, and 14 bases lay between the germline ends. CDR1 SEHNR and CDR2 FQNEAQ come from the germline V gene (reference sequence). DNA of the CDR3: TGTGCCAGCAGCTACCGGGACGGATTACAAGAGACCCAGTACTTC. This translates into CASSYRDGLQETQYF. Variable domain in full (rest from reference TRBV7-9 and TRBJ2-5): DTGVSQNPRHKITKRGQNVTFRCDPISEHNRLYWYRQTLGQGPEFLTYFQNEAQLEKSRLLSDRFSAERPKGSFSTLEIQRTEQGDSAMYLCASSYRDGLQETQYFGPGTRLLVL.

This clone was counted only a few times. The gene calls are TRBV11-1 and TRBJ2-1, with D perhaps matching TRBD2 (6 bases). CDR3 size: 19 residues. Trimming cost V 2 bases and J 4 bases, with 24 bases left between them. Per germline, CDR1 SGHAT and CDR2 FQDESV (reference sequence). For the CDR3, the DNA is TGTGCCAGCAGCTTACCCCGGGGGAACGGGGGACGCGCTTACAATGAGCAGTTCTTC. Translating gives CASSLPRGNGGRAYNEQFF.

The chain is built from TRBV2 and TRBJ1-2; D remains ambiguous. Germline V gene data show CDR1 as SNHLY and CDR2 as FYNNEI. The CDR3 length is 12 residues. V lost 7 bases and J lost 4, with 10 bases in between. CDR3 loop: CASMTESYGYTF. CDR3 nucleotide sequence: TGTGCCAGCATGACCGAAAGCTATGGCTACACCTTC.

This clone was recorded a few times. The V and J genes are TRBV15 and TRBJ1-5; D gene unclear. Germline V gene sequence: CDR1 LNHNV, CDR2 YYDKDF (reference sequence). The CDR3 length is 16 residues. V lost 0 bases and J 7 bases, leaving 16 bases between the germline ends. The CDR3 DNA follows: TGTGCCACCAGCAGAGATTTGGGCCCACTGGAGCAGCCCCAGCATTTT. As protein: CATSRDLGPLEQPQHF.

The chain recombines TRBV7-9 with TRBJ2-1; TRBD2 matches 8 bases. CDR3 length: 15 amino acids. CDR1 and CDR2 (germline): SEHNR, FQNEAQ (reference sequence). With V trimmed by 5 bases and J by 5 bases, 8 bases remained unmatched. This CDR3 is CASSPPAGVNNEQFF. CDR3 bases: TGTGCCAGCAGCCCTCCAGCGGGGGTGAACAATGAGCAGTTCTTC.

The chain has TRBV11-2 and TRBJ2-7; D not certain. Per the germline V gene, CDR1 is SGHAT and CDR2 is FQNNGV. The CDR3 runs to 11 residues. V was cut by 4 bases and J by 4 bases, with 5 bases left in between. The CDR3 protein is CASSSNYEQYF. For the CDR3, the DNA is TGTGCCAGCAGCTCCAATTACGAGCAGTACTTC.

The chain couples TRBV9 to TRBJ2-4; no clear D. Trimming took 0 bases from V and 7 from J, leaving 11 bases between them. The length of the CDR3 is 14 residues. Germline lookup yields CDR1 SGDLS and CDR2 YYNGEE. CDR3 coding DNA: TGTGCCAGCAGCGTAGAAGGGCTGGGTAACATTCAGTACTTC. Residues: CASSVEGLGNIQYF.

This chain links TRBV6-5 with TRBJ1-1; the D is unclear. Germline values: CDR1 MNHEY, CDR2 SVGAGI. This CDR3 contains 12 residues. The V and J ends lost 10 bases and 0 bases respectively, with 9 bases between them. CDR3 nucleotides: TGTGCCACCGCCGGGATGAACACTGAAGCTTTCTTT. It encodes CATAGMNTEAFF.

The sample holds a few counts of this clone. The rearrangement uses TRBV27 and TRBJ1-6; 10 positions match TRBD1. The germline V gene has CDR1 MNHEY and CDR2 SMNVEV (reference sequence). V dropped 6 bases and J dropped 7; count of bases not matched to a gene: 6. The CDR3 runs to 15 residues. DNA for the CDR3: TGTGCCAGCAGCCCGACGGACAGGGGGAATTCACCCCTCCACTTT. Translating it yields CASSPTDRGNSPLHF.

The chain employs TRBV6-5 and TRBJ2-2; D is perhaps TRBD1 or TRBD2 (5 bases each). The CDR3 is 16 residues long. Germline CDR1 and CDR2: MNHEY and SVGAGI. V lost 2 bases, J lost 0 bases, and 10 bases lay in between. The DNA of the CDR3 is TGTGCCAGCAGTTACCTGGGGGTGACGAACACCGGGGAGCTGTTTTTT. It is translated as CASSYLGVTNTGELFF.

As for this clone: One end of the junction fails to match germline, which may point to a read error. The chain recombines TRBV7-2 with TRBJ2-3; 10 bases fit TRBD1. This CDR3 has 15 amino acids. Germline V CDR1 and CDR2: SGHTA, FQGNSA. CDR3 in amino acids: CASTLRGQGSDTQYF. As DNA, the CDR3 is TGTGCCAGCACCTTAAGGGGACAGGGGTCAGATACGCAGTATTTT.

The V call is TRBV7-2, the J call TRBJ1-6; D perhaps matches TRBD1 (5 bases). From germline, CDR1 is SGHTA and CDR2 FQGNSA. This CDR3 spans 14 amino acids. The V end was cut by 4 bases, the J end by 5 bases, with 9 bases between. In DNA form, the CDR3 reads TGTGCCAGCAGCTCCCGACAGCATAATTCACCCCTCCACTTT. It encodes CASSSRQHNSPLHF. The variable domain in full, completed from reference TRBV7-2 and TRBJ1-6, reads GAGVSQSPSNKVTEKGKDVELRCDPISGHTALYWYRQSLGQGLEFLIYFQGNSAPDKSGLPSDRFSAERTGGSVSTLTIQRTQQEDSAVYLCASSSRQHNSPLHFGNGTRLTVT.

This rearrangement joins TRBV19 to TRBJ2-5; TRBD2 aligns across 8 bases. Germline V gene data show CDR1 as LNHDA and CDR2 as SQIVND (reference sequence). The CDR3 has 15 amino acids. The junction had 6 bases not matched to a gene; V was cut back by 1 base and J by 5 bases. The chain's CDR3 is CASSIVTSGGETQYF. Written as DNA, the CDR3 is TGTGCCAGTAGTATAGTAACTAGCGGCGGGGAGACCCAGTACTTC.

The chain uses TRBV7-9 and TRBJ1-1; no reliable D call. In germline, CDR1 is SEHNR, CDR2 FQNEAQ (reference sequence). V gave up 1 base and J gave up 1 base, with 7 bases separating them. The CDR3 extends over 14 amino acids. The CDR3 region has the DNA TGTGCCAGCAGCTTAGGGCGGGCGAACACTGAAGCTTTCTTT. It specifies CASSLGRANTEAFF.

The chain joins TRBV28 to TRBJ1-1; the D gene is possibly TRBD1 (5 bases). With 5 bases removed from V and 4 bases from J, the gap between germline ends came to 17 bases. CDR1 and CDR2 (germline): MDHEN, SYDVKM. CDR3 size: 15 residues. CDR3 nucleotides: TGTGCCAGCAGTCCGTTCCCACAGGTGGGCACTGAAGCTTTCTTT. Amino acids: CASSPFPQVGTEAFF. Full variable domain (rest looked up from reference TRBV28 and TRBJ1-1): DVKVTQSSRYLVKRTGEKVFLECVQDMDHENMFWYRQDPGLGLRLIYFSYDVKMKEKGDIPEGYSVSREKKERFSLILESASTNQTSMYLCASSPFPQVGTEAFFGQGTRLTVV.

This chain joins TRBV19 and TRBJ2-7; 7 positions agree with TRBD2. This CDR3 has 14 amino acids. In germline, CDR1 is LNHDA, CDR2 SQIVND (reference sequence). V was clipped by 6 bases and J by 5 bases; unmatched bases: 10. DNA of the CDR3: TGTGCCAGTAGCCCCTATGGGGAGGGCCACGAGCAGTACTTC. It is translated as CASSPYGEGHEQYF.

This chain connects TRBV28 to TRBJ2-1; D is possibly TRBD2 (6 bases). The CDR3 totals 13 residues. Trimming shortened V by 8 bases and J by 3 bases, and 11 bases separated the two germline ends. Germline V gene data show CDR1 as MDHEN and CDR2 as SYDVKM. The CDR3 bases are TGTGCCAGCCGGCCCGGGGGCTACAATGAGCAGTTCTTC. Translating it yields CASRPGGYNEQFF.

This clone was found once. The CDR3 nucleotides are TGTGCCAGCAGCGCCACCCGGGGGCGATCGGTCACCGGGGAGCTGTTTTTT. This translates into CASSATRGRSVTGELFF. The V and J genes are TRBV9 and TRBJ2-2; D may correspond to TRBD1 or TRBD2 (6 bases each). The V gene's germline CDR1 is SGDLS and CDR2 YYNGEE. Trimming removed 3 bases at V and 4 bases at J, with 19 bases between. The CDR3 length is 17 residues.